This TCR beta chain was sequenced in a study of tumor-infiltrating lymphocytes in localized non-small cell lung cancer. About the study: Patients included smokers and never-smokers with various histologies, some sampled after neoadjuvant chemotherapy. Study-level results: Recurrence-free survival showed no association with tumor T-cell fraction. Compared with uninvolved lung, tumors showed higher T cell infiltration by TCRbeta sequencing. Each assay used a separate piece of the same tissue.

Points on this clone: Its antigen is currently unknown.

Assay used: immunoSEQ multiplex PCR; TCRdb lists only in-frame clones, some missing. The sample contains more than 10,000 clones, roughly 67% of which appear only once. The CDR3 length is 13 residues. Germline V gene lookup returns CDR1 SNHLY and CDR2 FYNNEI. The TCR was taken from a human donor with non-small cell lung cancer. The V gene is TRBV2, the J gene TRBJ2-1; 8 bases match TRBD2. The sample taken for sequencing was lung tumor tissue. The CDR3 loop is CASGAGGYNEQFF. The CDR3 nucleotides read TGTGCTAGCGGGGCGGGAGGTTACAATGAGCAGTTCTTC.